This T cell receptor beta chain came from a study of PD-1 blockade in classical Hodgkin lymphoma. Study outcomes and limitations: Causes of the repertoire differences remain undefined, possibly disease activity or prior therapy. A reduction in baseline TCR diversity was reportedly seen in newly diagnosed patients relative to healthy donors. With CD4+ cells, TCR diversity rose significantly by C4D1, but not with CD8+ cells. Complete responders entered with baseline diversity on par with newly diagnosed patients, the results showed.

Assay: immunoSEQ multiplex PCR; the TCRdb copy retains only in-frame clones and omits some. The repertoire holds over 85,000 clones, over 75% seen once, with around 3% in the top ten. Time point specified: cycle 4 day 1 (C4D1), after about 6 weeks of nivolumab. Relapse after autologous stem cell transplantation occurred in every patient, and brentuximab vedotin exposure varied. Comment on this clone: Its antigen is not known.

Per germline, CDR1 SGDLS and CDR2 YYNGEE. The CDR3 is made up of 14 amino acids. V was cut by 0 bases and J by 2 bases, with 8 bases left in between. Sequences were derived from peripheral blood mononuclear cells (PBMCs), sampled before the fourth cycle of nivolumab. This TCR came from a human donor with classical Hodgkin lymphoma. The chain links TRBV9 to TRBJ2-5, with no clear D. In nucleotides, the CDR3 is TGTGCCAGCAGCGTAGACAGTTTGCAAGAGACCCAGTACTTC. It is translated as CASSVDSLQETQYF.